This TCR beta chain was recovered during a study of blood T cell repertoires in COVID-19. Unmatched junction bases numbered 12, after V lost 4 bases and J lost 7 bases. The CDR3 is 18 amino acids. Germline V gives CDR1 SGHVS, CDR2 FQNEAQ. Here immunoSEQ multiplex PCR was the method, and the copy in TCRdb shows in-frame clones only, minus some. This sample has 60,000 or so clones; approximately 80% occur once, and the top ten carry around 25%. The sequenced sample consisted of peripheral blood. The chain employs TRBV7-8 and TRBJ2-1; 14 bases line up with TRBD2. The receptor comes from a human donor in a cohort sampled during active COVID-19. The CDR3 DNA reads TGTGCCAGCAGCTCCGGGACTAGCGGGAGAGAAGTCCTAAATGAGCAGTTCTTC. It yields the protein CASSSGTSGREVLNEQFF.